Sequencing of this TCR beta chain was carried out in a study of shared clonotypes between healthy human individuals. Overall study results and limits: Blood was the only sampled material, and tissue repertoires likely differ.

V dropped 3 bases and J dropped 0 bases, with 19 bases sitting between them. The CDR3 length is 17 residues. Per the germline V gene, CDR1 is SGHRS and CDR2 is YFSETQ. In this sample, this clone turned up once. Its antigen is unidentified. The assay was carried out at the deep level. Replicate sorted-subset PCRs were loaded with around 0.2 ug DNA, roughly 33,000 T cell genomes. TCRdb keeps only in-frame clones here, not all; method: immunoSEQ multiplex PCR. The sample lists about 1.5 million clones, approximately 98% occurring once. Sequencing used naive CD4+ T cells sorted from blood. The subset is: CD45RA+ positively selected. This chain uses TRBV5-1 with TRBJ2-7; possibly TRBD1 or TRBD2 for D (5 bases each). This TCR came from a young man in good health. The CDR3 protein is CASSSGPLTGSSYEQYF. CDR3 nucleotide sequence: TGCGCCAGCAGCTCGGGACCCCTCACTGGATCCTCCTACGAGCAGTACTTC. The entire variable domain, with the rest obtained from reference TRBV5-1 and TRBJ2-7, is as follows: KAGVTQTPRYLIKTRGQQVTLSCSPISGHRSVSWYQQTPGQGLQFLFEYFSETQRNKGNFPGRFSGRQFSNSRSEMNVSTLELGDSALYLCASSSGPLTGSSYEQYFGPGTRLTVT.